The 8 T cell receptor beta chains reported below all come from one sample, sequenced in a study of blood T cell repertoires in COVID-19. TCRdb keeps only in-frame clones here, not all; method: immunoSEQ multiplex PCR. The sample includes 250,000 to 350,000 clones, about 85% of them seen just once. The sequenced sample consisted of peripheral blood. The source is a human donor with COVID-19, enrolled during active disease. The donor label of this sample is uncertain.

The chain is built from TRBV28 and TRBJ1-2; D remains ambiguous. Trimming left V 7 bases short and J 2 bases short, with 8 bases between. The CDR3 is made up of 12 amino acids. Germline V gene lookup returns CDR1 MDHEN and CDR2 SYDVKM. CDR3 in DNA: TGTGCCAGCACGATAGCAAACTATGGCTACACCTTC. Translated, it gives CASTIANYGYTF.

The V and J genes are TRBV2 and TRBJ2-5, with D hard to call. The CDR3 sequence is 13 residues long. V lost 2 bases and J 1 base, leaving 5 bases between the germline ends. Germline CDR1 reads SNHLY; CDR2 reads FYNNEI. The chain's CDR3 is CASSELFQETQYF. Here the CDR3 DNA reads TGTGCCAGCAGTGAACTCTTCCAAGAGACCCAGTACTTC.

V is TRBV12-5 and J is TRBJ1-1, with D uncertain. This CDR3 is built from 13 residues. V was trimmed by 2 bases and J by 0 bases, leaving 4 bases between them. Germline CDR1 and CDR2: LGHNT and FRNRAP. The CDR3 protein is CASGLYLNTEAFF. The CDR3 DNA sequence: TGTGCTAGTGGTTTGTATTTGAACACTGAAGCTTTCTTT.

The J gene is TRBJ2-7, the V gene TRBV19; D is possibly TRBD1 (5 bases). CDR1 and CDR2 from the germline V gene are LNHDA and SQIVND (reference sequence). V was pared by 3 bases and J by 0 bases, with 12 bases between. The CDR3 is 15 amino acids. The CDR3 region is CASSIQGSGSYEQYF. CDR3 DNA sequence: TGTGCCAGTAGTATCCAGGGTTCAGGCTCCTACGAGCAGTACTTC.

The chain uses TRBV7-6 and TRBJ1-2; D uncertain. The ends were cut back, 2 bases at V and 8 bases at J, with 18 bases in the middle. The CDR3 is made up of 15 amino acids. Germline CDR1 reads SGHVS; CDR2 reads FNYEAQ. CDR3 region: CASSLSLGAGEGYTF. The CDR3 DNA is TGTGCCAGCAGCTTAAGTCTCGGCGCCGGAGAGGGCTACACCTTC.

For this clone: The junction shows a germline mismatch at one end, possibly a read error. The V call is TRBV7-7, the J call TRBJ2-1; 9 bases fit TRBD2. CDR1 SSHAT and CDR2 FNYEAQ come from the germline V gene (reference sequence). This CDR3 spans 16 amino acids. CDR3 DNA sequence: TGTGCTAGCAGCTTAGCTGAAGCGGGAGGTATCAATGAGCAGTTCTTC. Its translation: CASSLAEAGGINEQFF.

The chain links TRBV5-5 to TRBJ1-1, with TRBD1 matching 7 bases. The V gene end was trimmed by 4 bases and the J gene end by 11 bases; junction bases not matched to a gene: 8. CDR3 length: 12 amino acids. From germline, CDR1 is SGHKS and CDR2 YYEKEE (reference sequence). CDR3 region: CASSPLQGRAFF. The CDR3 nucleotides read TGTGCCAGCAGCCCTCTACAGGGGAGGGCTTTCTTT.

This CDR3 is CASSKCRESSNQPQHF. The CDR3 nucleotides are TGTGCCAGCAGCAAATGTCGAGAGAGTAGCAATCAGCCCCAGCATTTT. The chain uses TRBV21-1 and TRBJ1-5. TRBV21-1 is given as a pseudogene. The CDR3 is 16 residues long.